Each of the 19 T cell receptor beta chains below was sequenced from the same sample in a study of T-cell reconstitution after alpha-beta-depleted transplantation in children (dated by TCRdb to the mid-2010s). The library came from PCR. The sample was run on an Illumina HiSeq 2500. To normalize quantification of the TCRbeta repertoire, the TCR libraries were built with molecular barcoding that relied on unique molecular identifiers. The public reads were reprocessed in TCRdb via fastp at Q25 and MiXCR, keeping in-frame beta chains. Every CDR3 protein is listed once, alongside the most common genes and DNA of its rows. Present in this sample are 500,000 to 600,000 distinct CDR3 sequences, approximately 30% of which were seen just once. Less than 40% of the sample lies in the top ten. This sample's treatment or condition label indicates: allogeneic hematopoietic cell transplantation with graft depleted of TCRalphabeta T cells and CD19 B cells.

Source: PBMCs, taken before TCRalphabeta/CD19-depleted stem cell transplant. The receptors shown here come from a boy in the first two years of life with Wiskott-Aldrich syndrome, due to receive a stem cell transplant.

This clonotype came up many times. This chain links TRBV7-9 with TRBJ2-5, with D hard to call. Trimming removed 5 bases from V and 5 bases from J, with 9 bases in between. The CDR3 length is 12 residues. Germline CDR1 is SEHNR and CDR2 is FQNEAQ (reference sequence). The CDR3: CASSQLPETQYF. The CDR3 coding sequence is TGTGCCAGCAGCCAACTACCGGAGACCCAGTACTTC.

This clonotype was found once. The CDR3 region has the DNA TGCGCCAGCAGATCGGGACCGTTGAACACTGAAGCTTTCTTT. Protein product: CASRSGPLNTEAFF. The V gene is TRBV5-1, the J gene TRBJ1-1, with D maybe TRBD1 (5 bases). The length of the CDR3 is 14 residues. Looked up from germline, CDR1 is SGHRS and CDR2 is YFSETQ. Trimming stripped 5 bases from V and 0 bases from J, with 11 bases between.

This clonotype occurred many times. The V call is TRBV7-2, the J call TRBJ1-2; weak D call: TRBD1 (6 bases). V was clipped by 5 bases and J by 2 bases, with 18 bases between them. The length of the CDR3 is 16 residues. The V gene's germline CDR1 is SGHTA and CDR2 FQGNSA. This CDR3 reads CASSRAWATGNYGYTF. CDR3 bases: TGTGCCAGCAGCAGAGCCTGGGCCACAGGGAACTATGGCTACACCTTC.

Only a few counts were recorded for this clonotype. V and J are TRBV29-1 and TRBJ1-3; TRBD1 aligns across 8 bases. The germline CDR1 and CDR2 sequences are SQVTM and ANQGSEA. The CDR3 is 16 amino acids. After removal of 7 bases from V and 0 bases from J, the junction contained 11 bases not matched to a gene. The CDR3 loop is CSAEGRQGASGNTIYF. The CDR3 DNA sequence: TGCAGCGCCGAAGGGAGGCAGGGGGCCTCTGGAAACACCATATATTTT.

The chain's CDR3 is CASREPGQGAGEQYF. The CDR3 coding sequence is TGTGCCAGCAGAGAGCCGGGACAGGGGGCGGGGGAGCAGTACTTC. The gene calls are TRBV27 and TRBJ2-7; the match to TRBD1 covers 12 bases. V lost 6 bases and J lost 7; bases outside the gene matches: 10. The CDR3 contains 15 residues. Germline values: CDR1 MNHEY, CDR2 SMNVEV (reference sequence).

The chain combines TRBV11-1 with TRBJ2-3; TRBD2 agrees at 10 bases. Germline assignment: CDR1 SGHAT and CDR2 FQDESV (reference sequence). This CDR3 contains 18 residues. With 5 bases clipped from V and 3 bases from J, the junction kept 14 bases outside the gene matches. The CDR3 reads CASSPILASGSGTDTQYF. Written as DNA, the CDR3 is TGTGCCAGCAGCCCCATATTGGCTAGCGGGAGTGGGACAGATACGCAGTATTTT.

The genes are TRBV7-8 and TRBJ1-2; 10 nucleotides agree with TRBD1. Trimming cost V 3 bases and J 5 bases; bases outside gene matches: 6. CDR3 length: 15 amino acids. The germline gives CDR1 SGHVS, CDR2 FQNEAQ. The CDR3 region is CASSFRDRGWYGYTF. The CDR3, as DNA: TGTGCCAGCAGCTTTAGGGACAGGGGTTGGTATGGCTACACCTTC.

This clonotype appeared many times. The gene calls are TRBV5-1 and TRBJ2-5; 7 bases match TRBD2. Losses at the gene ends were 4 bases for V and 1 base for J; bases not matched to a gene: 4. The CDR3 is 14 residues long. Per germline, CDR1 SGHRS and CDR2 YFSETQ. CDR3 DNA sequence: TGCGCCAGCAGCGTGACTAGCCTCCAAGAGACCCAGTACTTC. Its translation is CASSVTSLQETQYF.

CDR3 nucleotide sequence: TGTGCCAGCAGTTTCGGTCCTGGCCAGCCCCAGCATTTT. Residues: CASSFGPGQPQHF. The rearrangement uses TRBV27 and TRBJ1-5, with D hard to call. Germline CDR1 reads MNHEY; CDR2 reads SMNVEV (reference sequence). The V end was cut by 3 bases, the J end by 7 bases, with 10 bases between. This CDR3 region has 13 residues.

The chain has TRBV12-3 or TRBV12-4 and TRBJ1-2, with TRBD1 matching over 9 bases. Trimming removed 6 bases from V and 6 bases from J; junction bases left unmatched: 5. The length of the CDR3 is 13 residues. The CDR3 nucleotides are TGTGCCAGCAGCTTCCGACAGGGGGATGGCTACACCTTC. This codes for CASSFRQGDGYTF.

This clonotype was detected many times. The CDR3 sequence: CASSLEGLTAEAFF. CDR3 nucleotides: TGCGCCAGCAGCTTGGAAGGTTTAACGGCTGAAGCTTTCTTT. The V gene is TRBV5-1, the J gene TRBJ1-1; D gene ambiguous. V shed 0 bases and J shed 6 bases, with 12 bases lying between them. CDR1 SGHRS and CDR2 YFSETQ come from the germline V gene. The CDR3 totals 14 residues.

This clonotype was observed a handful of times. The CDR3 sequence is CASSLSPTGELFF. The CDR3 DNA reads as TGCGCCAGCAGCTTGTCCCCCACCGGGGAGCTGTTTTTT. V usage is TRBV5-1 and J usage is TRBJ2-2, with D unclear. Germline CDR1 is SGHRS and CDR2 is YFSETQ. The length of the CDR3 is 13 residues. V lost 1 base and J lost 4, with 5 bases in between.

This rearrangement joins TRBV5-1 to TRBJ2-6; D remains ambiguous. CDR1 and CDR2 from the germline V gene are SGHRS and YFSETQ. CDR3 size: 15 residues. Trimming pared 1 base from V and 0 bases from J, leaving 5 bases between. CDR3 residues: CASSLFVSGANVLTF. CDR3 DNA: TGCGCCAGCAGCTTGTTCGTCTCTGGGGCCAACGTCCTGACTTTC.

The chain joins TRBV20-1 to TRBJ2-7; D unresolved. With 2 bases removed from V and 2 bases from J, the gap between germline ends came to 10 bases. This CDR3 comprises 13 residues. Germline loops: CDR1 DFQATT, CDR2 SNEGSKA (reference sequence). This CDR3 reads CSARPWETYEQYF. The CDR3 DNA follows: TGCAGTGCTAGACCGTGGGAAACCTACGAGCAGTACTTC.

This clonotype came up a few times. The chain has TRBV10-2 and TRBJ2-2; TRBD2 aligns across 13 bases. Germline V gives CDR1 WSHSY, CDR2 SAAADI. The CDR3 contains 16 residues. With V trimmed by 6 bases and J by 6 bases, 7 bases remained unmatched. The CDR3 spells CASRRLAGGWAGELFF. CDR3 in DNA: TGCGCCAGCAGGCGACTAGCGGGAGGATGGGCCGGGGAGCTGTTTTTT.

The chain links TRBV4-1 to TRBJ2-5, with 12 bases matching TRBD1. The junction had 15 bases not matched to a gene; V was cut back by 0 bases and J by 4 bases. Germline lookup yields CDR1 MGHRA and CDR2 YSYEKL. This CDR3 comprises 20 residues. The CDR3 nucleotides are TGCGCCAGCAGCCAAGATAAGAGGGATCGGGACAGGGGGCACCGAGAGACCCAGTACTTC. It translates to CASSQDKRDRDRGHRETQYF.

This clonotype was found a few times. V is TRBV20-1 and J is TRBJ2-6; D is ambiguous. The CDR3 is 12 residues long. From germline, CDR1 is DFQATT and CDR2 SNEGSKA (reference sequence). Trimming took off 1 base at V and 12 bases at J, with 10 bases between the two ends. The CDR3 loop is CSARGSTGVLTF. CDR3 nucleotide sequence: TGCAGTGCTAGAGGGTCCACGGGCGTCCTGACTTTC.

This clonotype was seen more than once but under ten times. The CDR3 loop reads CSASTSGLYYNEQFF. DNA of the CDR3: TGCAGTGCTTCGACTAGCGGGCTCTACTACAATGAGCAGTTCTTC. The genes are TRBV20-1 and TRBJ2-1, with TRBD2 identical over 10 bases. The V gene end was trimmed by 5 bases and the J gene end by 3 bases; junction bases not matched to a gene: 7. The germline CDR1 and CDR2 sequences are DFQATT and SNEGSKA (reference sequence). The CDR3 has 15 amino acids.

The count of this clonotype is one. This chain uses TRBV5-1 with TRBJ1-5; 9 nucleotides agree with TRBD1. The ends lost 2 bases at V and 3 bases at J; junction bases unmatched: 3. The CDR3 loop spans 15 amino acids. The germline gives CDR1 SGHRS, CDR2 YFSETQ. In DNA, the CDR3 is TGCGCCAGCAGCTTTACAGGGGGCAACAATCAGCCCCAGCATTTT. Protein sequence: CASSFTGGNNQPQHF.